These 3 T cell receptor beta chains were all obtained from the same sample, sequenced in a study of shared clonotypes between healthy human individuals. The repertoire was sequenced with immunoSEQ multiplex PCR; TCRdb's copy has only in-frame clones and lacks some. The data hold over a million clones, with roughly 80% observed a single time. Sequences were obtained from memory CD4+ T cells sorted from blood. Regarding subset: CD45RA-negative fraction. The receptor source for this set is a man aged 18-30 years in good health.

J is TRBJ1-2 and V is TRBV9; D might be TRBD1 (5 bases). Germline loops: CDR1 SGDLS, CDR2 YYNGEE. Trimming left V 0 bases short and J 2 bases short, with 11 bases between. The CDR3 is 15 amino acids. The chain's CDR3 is CASSVAGHENYGYTF. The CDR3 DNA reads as TGTGCCAGCAGCGTAGCCGGACATGAGAACTATGGCTACACCTTC.

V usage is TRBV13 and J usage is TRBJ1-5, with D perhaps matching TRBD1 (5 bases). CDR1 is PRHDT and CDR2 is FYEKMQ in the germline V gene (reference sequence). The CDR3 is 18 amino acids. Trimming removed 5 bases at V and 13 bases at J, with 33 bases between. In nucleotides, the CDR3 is TGTGCCAGCAGCCCGCTCAACCCCGGGGCAGGGCGAAGTTGCCTACAGCATTTT. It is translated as CASSPLNPGAGRSCLQHF.

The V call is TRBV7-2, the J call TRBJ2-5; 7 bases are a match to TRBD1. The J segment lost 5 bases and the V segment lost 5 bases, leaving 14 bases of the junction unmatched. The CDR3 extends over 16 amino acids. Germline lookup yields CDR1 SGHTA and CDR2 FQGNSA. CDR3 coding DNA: TGTGCCAGCAGCCAAAGTCGGACAGGCCGGAGGGAGACCCAGTACTTC. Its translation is CASSQSRTGRRETQYF.